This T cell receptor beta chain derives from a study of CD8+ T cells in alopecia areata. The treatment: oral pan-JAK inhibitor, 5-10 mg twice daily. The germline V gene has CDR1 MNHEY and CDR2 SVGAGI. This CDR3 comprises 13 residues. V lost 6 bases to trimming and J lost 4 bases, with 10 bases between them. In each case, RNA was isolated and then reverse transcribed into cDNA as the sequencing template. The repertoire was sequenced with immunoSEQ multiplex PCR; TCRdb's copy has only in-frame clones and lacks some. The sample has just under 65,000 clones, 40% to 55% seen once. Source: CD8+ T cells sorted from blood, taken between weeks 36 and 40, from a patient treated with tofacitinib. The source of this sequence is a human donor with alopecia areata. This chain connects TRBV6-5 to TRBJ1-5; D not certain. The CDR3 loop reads CASRRNGNQPQHF. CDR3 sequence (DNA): TGTGCCAGCAGGCGAAATGGAAATCAGCCCCAGCATTTT.